This T cell receptor (beta chain) is drawn from a study of vaccination and CD4 T cells after COVID-19. On the study more broadly: Overlapping peptides of the spike proteins of SARS-CoV-2, HCoV-NL63, HCoV-OC43 and HCoV-229E were used for cell stimulation.

Cultured CD4+ T-cell DNA underwent Oncomine TCR Beta short-read sequencing. TCRdb reanalysed the PCR reads using MiXCR and keeps one entry per CDR3 protein. The sample has 24,000 or so distinct CDR3 sequences, about 40% seen once. Treatment reported: approximately 9-day PBMC culture with coronavirus spike peptide pools or control peptides (ViraFEST assay). ViraFEST expanded antigen-specific T cells with peptide pools, then sequenced TCRs. Germline V gene sequence: CDR1 MDHEN, CDR2 SYDVKM. The CDR3 loop spans 16 amino acids. A note on this clonotype: No antigen is known for it. A read error may account for a junction end that differs from germline.

This chain connects TRBV28 to TRBJ1-6; D gene unclear. Source material: CD4+ T cells from blood, cultured in vitro. The sequence derives from a human donor who had recovered from COVID-19. CDR3 in DNA: TGTGCCAGCAGACCAGCGGCGAGCTCCTATTATTCACCCCTCCACTTT. It translates to CASRPAASSYYSPLHF.